One TCR beta chain is described in this entry. Its antigen remains unidentified. The data stem from a study of CXCR3-negative and CXCR3-positive naive CD8 T cells (dated by TCRdb to the late 2010s). About the investigation overall: About 135 million TRB reads were obtained in total, roughly 1.5 +/- 0.3 million reads per library. Diversity and physicochemical repertoire analyses were performed on about a dozen donors pooled from two independent experiments. Naive subsets from about five donors and memory cells from 3 donors were included in the TRBV-TRBJ cluster analysis. Summary of the overall study and its limitations: Because CXCR3 expression was partially decreased after cryopreservation, freshly isolated PBMCs were used for most assays. TRBV-TRBJ usage was similar between naive CXCR3-negative and CXCR3-positive cells from the same donor, while memory cells showed distinct patterns. Repertoire diversity was comparably high in both naive subsets but much lower in memory CD8+ T cells. Because surface CD5, which has been linked to self-reactivity in mice, was comparable between naive subsets, TCR interaction strength was also inferred from TRB CDR3 physicochemical properties. Compared with CXCR3-negative naive cells, CXCR3-positive naive cells had TRB CDR3s with higher hydrophobicity (lower Kidera factor 4), lower energy, and higher strength and volume indices.

The listed sequencing device is NextSeq 550. The Human TCR Profiling Kit (MiLaboratory) was used to make UMI-labeled 5' RACE TRB cDNA libraries. cDNA synthesis used the entire amount of extracted RNA, and PCR amplification then used the entire amount of cDNA produced. Libraries were prepared in parallel using an identical number of PCR cycles. In the source study's methods: With a minimum of two reads required per UMI, MIGEC and MiXCR pulled out about 50,000 +/- 10,000 unique UMI-labeled TRB cDNA molecules from each library. On average, each library contained roughly 40,000 +/- 10,000 functional in-frame TRB CDR3 nucleotide clonotypes without stop codons. After downsampling to 5000 UMI-labeled TRB molecules per sample, diversity metrics, including normalized Shannon-Wiener and Chao1, were computed in VDJtools. VDJtools computed clonotype-size-weighted physicochemical properties of the central five CDR3 residues: interaction energy, strength, volume and Kidera factor 4. TCRdb reprocessed the reads, and each CDR3 protein sequence is entered once, without DNA. The V and J calls were determined by TCRdb, not by the authors. The sample has roughly 70,000 distinct CDR3 sequences on record. Of the sample, about 1.5% falls within the top ten clones.

Each CD8+ T cell subset was flow-sorted in triplicate, with roughly 300,000 cells per subset placed directly into RLT lysis buffer. Naive CD8+ T cells were defined stringently as CD45RO-CCR7+CD27+CD95- to exclude memory contaminants. Peripheral blood mononuclear cells were isolated from buffy coats by standard density gradient centrifugation. A FACSAria III was used to flow-sort naive CD8+ T cells into CXCR3-negative and CXCR3-positive populations. Total RNA was extracted from sorted cells with an RNeasy Mini Kit. The TCR was taken from a human donor in good health. Some clones in this sample may be carry-over from other donors' samples. The sample comprised naive CXCR3- CD8+ T cells from blood. Taken with the paper, the label for cell subset or site translates to: CD45RO-CCR7+CD27+CD95- naive CD8+ T cells lacking CXCR3 (TNR3-).

The CDR3 amino acid sequence is: CASSSAREQYF. The receptor chain draws on TRBV6-6 and TRBJ2-7. The germline V gene (reference sequence) supplies CDR1 MNHNY and CDR2 SVGAGI. Including cysteine and phenylalanine, the CDR3 has 11 amino acids. No coding sequence is recorded.